Presented here are 11 T cell receptor beta chains from one specimen sequenced in a study of cytomegalovirus exposure and HLA in healthy donors (dated by TCRdb to about 2017). Libraries were prepared through the immunoSEQ multiplex PCR assay. For the multiplex PCR, a mixture combining 60 forward primers for TCR Vbeta segments and 13 reverse primers for TCR Jbeta segments was used. Held by TCRdb, this immuneACCESS table contains in-frame sequences only and omits some clones. Under half of the omission traces to an unresolved V gene where checked; the cause of the rest is unknown. This sample holds roughly 130,000 clones; approximately 80% were observed only once. Together, the top ten hold 0.95% to 1.5% of the sample. The specimen was PBMCs. The receptors here all came from a girl aged 2 to 9 in good health and CMV-seronegative.

The chain links TRBV18 to TRBJ2-2, with D maybe TRBD2 (5 bases). With 6 bases removed from V and 3 bases from J, the gap between germline ends came to 14 bases. The CDR3 runs to 15 residues. The germline CDR1 and CDR2 sequences are KGHSH and LQKENI. The CDR3 loop is CASSSSRGDTGELFF. The CDR3 DNA sequence: TGTGCCAGCTCGTCTTCCCGGGGAGACACCGGGGAGCTGTTTTTT. The full variable domain, rest sourced from reference TRBV18 and TRBJ2-2, is NAGVMQNPRHLVRRRGQEARLRCSPMKGHSHVYWYRQLPEEGLKFMVYLQKENIIDESGMPKERFSAEFPKEGPSILRIQQVVRGDSAAYFCASSSSRGDTGELFFGEGSRLTVL.

The chain carries TRBV4-1 and TRBJ2-2; 7 bases match TRBD1. CDR1 is MGHRA and CDR2 is YSYEKL in the germline V gene. J lost 1 base, V lost 4 bases, and 9 bases had no gene match. This CDR3 has 17 residues. The CDR3 bases are TGCGCCAGCAGCCCCGCACAGGGGCGGAGGAACACCGGGGAGCTGTTTTTT. Translation gives CASSPAQGRRNTGELFF.

This rearrangement joins TRBV30 to TRBJ2-7; 10 bases agree with TRBD1. V lost 0 bases to trimming and J lost 3 bases; unmatched junction nucleotides: 2. Per germline, CDR1 GTSNPN and CDR2 SVGIG (reference sequence). The CDR3 is 14 residues long. The CDR3 protein is CAWSVGTGDYEQYF. In DNA, the CDR3 is TGTGCCTGGAGTGTAGGGACAGGGGACTACGAGCAGTACTTC.

The chain links TRBV5-6 to TRBJ1-5; D unresolved. The CDR3 contains 15 residues. Germline CDR1 and CDR2: SGHDT and YYEEEE. V lost 0 bases and J 4 bases, leaving 11 bases between the germline ends. The DNA of the CDR3 is TGTGCCAGCAGCTTGGGAACAGAACGTAATCAGCCCCAGCATTTT. Translated, it gives CASSLGTERNQPQHF.

The V and J genes are TRBV2 and TRBJ1-1; tentatively, D is TRBD1 (6 bases). V was shortened by 6 bases and J by 7 bases, with 12 bases between the two germline ends. The CDR3 length is 12 residues. Germline V CDR1 and CDR2: SNHLY, FYNNEI. The CDR3 loop is CASREQGIEAFF. In DNA, the CDR3 is TGTGCCAGCAGGGAACAGGGTATTGAAGCTTTCTTT.

This CDR3 is CASSPYRGTYEQYF. CDR3 DNA sequence: TGTGCCAGCTCCCCCTACAGGGGGACCTACGAGCAGTACTTC. The chain has TRBV18 and TRBJ2-7; 8 bases align to TRBD1. CDR1 is KGHSH, CDR2 LQKENI, per germline. This CDR3 is built from 14 residues. The V and J ends lost 6 bases and 2 bases, in that order; junction bases with no gene match: 6.

This clone was counted between two and nine times. The CDR3 protein is CASSSIVSGGWSSTDTQYF. The DNA for the CDR3 is TGCGCCAGCAGCTCTATTGTTAGCGGTGGTTGGAGTAGCACAGATACGCAGTATTTT. V usage is TRBV5-1 and J usage is TRBJ2-3, with D possibly being TRBD2 (6 bases). The V end lost 3 bases, the J end lost 0 bases, and 23 bases lay between the germline ends. CDR3 size: 19 residues. Per the germline V gene, CDR1 is SGHRS and CDR2 is YFSETQ. Combining the CDR3 with reference TRBV5-1 and TRBJ2-3 gives the whole variable domain KAGVTQTPRYLIKTRGQQVTLSCSPISGHRSVSWYQQTPGQGLQFLFEYFSETQRNKGNFPGRFSGRQFSNSRSEMNVSTLELGDSALYLCASSSIVSGGWSSTDTQYFGPGTRLTVL.

V gene TRBV28 combines with J gene TRBJ1-2, with 7 positions matching TRBD1. Trimming at V came to 6 bases and at J to 4 bases, leaving 5 bases not matched to a gene. The CDR3 spans 13 residues. Germline V CDR1 and CDR2: MDHEN, SYDVKM. The CDR3 nucleotides are TGTGCCAGCAGCCGACAGGGCGTCTATGGCTACACCTTC. This translates into CASSRQGVYGYTF.

The gene calls are TRBV5-1 and TRBJ1-2, with a possible D match to TRBD1 (6 bases). The germline V and J ends were trimmed by 1 base and 4 bases, with 11 bases remaining between them. The CDR3 has 14 residues. Germline values: CDR1 SGHRS, CDR2 YFSETQ. In DNA form, the CDR3 reads TGCGCCAGCAGCTTGCAGGGGAGTAGCTATGGCTACACCTTC. Residues: CASSLQGSSYGYTF.

V usage is TRBV30 and J usage is TRBJ2-7; 7 bases map to TRBD1. J gave up 2 bases and V 0 bases, and 7 bases lay outside the gene matches. Germline V CDR1 and CDR2: GTSNPN, SVGIG (reference sequence). The CDR3 length is 15 residues. This CDR3 reads CAWSVESQGPYEQYF. For the CDR3, the DNA is TGTGCCTGGAGTGTAGAATCACAGGGGCCCTACGAGCAGTACTTC.

The V gene is TRBV11-3, the J gene TRBJ1-1, with D hard to call. V was clipped by 5 bases and J by 2 bases, with 9 bases between them. Germline V lookup: CDR1 SGHNT, CDR2 YENEEA. The CDR3 length is 13 residues. CDR3 in amino acids: CASSSRINTEAFF. In DNA form, the CDR3 reads TGTGCCAGCAGCAGCAGGATAAACACTGAAGCTTTCTTT.